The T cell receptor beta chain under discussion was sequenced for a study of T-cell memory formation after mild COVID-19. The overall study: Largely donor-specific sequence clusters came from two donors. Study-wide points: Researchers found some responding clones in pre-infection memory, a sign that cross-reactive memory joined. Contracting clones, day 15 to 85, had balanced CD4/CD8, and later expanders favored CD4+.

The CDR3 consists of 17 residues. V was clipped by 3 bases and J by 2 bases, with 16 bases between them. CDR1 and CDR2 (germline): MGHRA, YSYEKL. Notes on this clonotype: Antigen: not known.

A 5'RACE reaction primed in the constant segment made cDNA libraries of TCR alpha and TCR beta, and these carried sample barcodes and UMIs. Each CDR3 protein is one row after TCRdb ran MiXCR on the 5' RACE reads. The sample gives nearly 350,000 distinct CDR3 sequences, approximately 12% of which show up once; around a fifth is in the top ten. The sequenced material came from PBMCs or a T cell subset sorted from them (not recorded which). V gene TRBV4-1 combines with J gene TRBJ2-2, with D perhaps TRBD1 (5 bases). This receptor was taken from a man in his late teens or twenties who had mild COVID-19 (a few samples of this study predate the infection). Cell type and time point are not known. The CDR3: CASSQHPWTTNTGELFF. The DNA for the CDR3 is TGCGCCAGCAGCCAGCATCCCTGGACAACTAACACCGGGGAGCTGTTTTTT.